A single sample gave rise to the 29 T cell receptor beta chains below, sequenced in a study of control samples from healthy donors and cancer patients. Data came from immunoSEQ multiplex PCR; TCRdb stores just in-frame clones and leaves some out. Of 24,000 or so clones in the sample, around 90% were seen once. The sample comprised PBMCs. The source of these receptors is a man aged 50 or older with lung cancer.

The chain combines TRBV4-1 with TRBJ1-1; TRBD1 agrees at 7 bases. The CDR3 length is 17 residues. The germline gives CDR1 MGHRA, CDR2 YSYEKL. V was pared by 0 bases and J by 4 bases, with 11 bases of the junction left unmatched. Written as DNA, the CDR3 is TGCGCCAGCAGCCAAGAAGGGACAGCCATCGGGAGCACTGAAGCTTTCTTT. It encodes CASSQEGTAIGSTEAFF.

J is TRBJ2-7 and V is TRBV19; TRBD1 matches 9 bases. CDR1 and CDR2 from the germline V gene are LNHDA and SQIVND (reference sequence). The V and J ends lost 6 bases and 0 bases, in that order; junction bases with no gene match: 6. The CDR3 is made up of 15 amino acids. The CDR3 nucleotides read TGTGCCAGTAGAAGGACAGGGGAGTTCTCCTACGAGCAGTACTTC. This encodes CASRRTGEFSYEQYF.

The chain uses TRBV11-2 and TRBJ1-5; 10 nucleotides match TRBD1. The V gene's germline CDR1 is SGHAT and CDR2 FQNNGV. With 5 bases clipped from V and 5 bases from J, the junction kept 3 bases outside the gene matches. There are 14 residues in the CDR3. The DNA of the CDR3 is TGTGCCAGCAGCCCTGGGACAGGGGATCAGCCCCAGCATTTT. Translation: CASSPGTGDQPQHF.

The CDR3 spells CASSPQGVKNIQYF. The CDR3 bases are TGTGCCAGCAGCCCACAGGGGGTGAAAAACATTCAGTACTTC. This chain joins TRBV11-2 and TRBJ2-4, with 8 bases aligning to TRBD1. The CDR3 contains 14 residues. Germline trimming cut 5 bases from V and 4 bases from J; bases unmatched to any gene: 4. Per germline, CDR1 SGHAT and CDR2 FQNNGV.

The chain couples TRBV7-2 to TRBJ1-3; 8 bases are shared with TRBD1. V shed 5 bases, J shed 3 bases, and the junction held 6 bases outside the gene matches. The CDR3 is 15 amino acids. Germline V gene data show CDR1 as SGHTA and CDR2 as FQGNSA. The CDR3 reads CASSLGQGGGNTIYF. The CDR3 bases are TGTGCCAGCAGCCTTGGACAGGGAGGTGGAAACACCATATATTTT.

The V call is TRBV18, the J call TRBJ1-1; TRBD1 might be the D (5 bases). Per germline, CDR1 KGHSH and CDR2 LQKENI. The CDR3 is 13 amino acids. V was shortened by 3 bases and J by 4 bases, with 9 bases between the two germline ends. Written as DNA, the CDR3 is TGTGCCAGCTCACCGACAGCGTCCACTGAAGCTTTCTTT. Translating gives CASSPTASTEAFF.

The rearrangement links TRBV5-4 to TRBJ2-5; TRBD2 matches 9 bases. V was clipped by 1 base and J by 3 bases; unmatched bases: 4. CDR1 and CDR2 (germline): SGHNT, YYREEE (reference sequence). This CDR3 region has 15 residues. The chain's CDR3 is CASSLPSGAEETQYF. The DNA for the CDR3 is TGTGCCAGCAGCTTGCCTAGCGGGGCGGAAGAGACCCAGTACTTC. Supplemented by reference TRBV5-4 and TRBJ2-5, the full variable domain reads ETGVTQSPTHLIKTRGQQVTLRCSSQSGHNTVSWYQQALGQGPQFIFQYYREEENGRGNFPPRFSGLQFPNYSSELNVNALELDDSALYLCASSLPSGAEETQYFGPGTRLLVL.

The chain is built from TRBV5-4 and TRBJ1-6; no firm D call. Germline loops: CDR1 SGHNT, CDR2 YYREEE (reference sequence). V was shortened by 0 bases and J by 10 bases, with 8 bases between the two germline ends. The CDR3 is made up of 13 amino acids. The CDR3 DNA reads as TGTGCCAGCAGCTTGGCCTACGGATCACCCCTCCACTTT. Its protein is CASSLAYGSPLHF.

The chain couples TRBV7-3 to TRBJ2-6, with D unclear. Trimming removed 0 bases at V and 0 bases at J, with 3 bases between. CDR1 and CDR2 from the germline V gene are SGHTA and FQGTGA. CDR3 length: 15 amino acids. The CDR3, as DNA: TGTGCCAGCAGCTTAACCAGCTCTGGGGCCAACGTCCTGACTTTC. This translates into CASSLTSSGANVLTF.

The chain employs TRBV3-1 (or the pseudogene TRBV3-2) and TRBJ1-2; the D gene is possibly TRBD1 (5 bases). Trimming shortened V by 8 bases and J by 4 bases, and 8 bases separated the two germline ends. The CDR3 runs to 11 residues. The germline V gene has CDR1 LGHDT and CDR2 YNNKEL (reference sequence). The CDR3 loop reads CASGGVYGYTF. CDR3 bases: TGTGCCAGCGGGGGAGTCTATGGCTACACCTTC.

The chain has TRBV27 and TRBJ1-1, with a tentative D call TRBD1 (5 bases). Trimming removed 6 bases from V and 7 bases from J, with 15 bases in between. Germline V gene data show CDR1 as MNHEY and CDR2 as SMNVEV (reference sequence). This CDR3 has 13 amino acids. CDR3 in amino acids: CASRRRGWDEAFF. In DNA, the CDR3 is TGTGCCAGCAGACGTCGGGGGTGGGATGAAGCTTTCTTT.

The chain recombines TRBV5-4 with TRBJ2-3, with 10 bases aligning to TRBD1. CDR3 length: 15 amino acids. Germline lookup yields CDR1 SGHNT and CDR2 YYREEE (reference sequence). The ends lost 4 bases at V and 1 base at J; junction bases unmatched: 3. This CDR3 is CASSMTGGGTDTQYF. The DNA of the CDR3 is TGTGCCAGCAGCATGACAGGGGGCGGCACAGATACGCAGTATTTT. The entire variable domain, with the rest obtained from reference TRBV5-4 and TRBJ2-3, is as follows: ETGVTQSPTHLIKTRGQQVTLRCSSQSGHNTVSWYQQALGQGPQFIFQYYREEENGRGNFPPRFSGLQFPNYSSELNVNALELDDSALYLCASSMTGGGTDTQYFGPGTRLTVL.

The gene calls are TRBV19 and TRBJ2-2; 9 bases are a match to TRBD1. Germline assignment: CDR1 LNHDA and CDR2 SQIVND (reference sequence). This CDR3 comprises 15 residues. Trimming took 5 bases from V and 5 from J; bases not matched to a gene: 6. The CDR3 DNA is TGTGCCAGTAGTGTGGGACAGGGTGCGACCGGGGAGCTGTTTTTT. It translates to CASSVGQGATGELFF.

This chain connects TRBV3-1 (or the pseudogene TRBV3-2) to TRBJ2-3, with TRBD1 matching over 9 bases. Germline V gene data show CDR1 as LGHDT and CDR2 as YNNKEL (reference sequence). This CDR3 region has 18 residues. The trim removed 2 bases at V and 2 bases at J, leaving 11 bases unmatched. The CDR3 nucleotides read TGTGCCAGCAGCCAATACCTCCGGGACAGGGAGGCCACAGATACGCAGTATTTT. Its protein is CASSQYLRDREATDTQYF.

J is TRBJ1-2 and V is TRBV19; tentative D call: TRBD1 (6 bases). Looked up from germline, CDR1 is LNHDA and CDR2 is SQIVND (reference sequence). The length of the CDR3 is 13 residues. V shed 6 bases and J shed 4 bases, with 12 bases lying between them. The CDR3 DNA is TGTGCCAGTAGCCGGGGGGGCAGCTATGGCTACACCTTC. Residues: CASSRGGSYGYTF.

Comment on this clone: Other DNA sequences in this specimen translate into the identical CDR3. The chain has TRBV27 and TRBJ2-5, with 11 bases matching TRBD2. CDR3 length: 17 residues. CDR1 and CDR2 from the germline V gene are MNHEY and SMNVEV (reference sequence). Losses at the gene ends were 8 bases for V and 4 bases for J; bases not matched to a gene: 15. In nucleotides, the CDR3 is TGTGCCAGCGGGGGTCGGACTAGCGGGCTGGTGGGAGAGACCCAGTACTTC. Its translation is CASGGRTSGLVGETQYF.

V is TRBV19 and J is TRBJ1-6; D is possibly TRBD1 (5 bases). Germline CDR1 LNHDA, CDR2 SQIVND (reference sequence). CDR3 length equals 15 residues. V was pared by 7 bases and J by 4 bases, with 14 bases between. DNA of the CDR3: TGTGCCAGTAAGCAATCAGGGCCTTATAATTCACCCCTCCACTTT. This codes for CASKQSGPYNSPLHF.

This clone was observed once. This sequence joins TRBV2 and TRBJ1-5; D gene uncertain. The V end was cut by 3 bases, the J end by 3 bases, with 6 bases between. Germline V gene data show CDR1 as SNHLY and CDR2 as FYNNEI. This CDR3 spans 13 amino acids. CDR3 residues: CASSDRLNQPQHF. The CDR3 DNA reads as TGTGCCAGCAGTGACAGACTCAATCAGCCCCAGCATTTT.

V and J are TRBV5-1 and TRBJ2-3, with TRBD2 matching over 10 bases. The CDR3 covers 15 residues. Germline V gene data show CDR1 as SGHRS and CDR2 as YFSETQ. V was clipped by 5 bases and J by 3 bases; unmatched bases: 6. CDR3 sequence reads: CASRPTSGATDTQYF. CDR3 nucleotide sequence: TGCGCCAGCAGGCCTACTAGCGGGGCTACAGATACGCAGTATTTT.

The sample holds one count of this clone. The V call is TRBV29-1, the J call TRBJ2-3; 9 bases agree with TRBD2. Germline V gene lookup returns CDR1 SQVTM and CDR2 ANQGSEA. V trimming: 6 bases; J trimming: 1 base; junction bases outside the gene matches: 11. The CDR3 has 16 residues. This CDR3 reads CSVYPPTSGGTDTQYF. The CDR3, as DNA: TGCAGCGTCTACCCCCCGACTAGCGGAGGCACAGATACGCAGTATTTT.

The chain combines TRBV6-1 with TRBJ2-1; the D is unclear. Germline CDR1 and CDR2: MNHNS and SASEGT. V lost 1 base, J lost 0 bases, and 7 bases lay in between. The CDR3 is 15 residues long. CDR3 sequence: CASSEDRSSYNEQFF. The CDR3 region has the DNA TGTGCCAGCAGTGAAGACCGAAGCTCCTACAATGAGCAGTTCTTC.

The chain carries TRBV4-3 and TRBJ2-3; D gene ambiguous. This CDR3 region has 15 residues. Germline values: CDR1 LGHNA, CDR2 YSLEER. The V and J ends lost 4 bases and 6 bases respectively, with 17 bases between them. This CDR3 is CASSRQSVGSDTQYF. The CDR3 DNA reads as TGCGCCAGCAGCCGACAAAGCGTTGGGTCGGATACGCAGTATTTT.

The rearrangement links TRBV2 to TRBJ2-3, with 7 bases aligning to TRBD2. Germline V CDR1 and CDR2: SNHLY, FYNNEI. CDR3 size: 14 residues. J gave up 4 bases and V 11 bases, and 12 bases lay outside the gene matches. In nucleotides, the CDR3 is TGTGCCTACCACGGGGGAGGGGTGGCAGATACGCAGTATTTT. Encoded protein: CAYHGGGVADTQYF.

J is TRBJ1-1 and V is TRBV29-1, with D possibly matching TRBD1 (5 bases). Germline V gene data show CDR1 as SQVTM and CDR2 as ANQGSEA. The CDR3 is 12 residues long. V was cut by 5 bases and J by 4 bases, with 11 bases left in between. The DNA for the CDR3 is TGCAGCGTTTTTCAGGGAGGCACTGAAGCTTTCTTT. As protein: CSVFQGGTEAFF.

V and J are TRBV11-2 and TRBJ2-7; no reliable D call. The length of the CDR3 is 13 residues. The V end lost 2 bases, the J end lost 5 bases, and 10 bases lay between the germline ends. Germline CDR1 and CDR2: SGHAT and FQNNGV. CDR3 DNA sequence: TGTGCCAGCAGCTTAAGGTTAGATAACGAGCAGTACTTC. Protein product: CASSLRLDNEQYF.

Here the CDR3 reads CASSIIQGSGGYTF. As DNA, the CDR3 is TGCGCCAGCAGTATCATACAGGGGAGTGGTGGCTACACCTTC. The rearrangement links TRBV5-1 to TRBJ1-2, with 7 bases matching TRBD1. This CDR3 contains 14 residues. The germline CDR1 and CDR2 sequences are SGHRS and YFSETQ. Germline trimming cut 5 bases from V and 7 bases from J; bases unmatched to any gene: 11.

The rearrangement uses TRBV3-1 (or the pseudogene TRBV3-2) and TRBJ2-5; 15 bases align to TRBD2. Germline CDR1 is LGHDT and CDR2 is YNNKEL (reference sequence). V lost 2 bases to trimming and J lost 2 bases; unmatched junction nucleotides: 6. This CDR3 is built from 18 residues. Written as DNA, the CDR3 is TGTGCCAGCAGCCAAACGGGACTAGCGGGGGGAGAGCAAGAGACCCAGTACTTC. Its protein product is CASSQTGLAGGEQETQYF.

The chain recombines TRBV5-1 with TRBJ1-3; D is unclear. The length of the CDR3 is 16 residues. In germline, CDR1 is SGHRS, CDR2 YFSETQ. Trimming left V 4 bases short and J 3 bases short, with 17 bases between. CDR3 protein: CASSLAGALLGNTIYF. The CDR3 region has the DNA TGCGCCAGCAGCCTAGCGGGAGCACTACTTGGAAACACCATATATTTT.

The CDR3, as DNA: TGTGCCAGCAGTTACGGCCCCGGGACAGGTGGCTATGGCTACACCTTC. Protein sequence: CASSYGPGTGGYGYTF. The chain has TRBV6-5 and TRBJ1-2; TRBD1 agrees at 8 bases. CDR3 length equals 16 residues. V lost 2 bases to trimming and J lost 4 bases; unmatched junction nucleotides: 9. From germline, CDR1 is MNHEY and CDR2 SVGAGI.